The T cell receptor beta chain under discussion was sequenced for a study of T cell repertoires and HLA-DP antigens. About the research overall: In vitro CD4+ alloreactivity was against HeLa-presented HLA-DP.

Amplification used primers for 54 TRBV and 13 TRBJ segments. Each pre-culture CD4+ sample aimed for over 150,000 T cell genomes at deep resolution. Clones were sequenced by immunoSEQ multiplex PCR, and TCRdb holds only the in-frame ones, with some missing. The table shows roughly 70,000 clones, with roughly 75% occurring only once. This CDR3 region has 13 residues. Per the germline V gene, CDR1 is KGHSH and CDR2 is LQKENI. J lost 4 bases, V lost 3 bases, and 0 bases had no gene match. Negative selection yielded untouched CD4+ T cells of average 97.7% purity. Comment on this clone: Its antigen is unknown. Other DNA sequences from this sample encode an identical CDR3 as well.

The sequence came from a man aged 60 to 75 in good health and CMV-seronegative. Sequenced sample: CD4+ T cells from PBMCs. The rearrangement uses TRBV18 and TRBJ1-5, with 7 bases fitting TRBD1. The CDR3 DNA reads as TGTGCCAGCTCACCGACAGGGAATCAGCCCCAGCATTTT. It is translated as CASSPTGNQPQHF.